This T cell receptor beta chain was sequenced in a study of OX40 agonist ivuxolimab in advanced cancers. Study outcomes and limitations: Averaged across samples, CD8+ T cells carried more expanded clones than CD4+ did.

The repertoire was sequenced with immunoSEQ multiplex PCR; TCRdb's copy has only in-frame clones and lacks some. The repertoire holds 70,000 to 80,000 clones, with approximately 89% as singletons. CDR1 SGHKS and CDR2 YYEKEE come from the germline V gene (reference sequence). Trimming pared 0 bases from V and 0 bases from J, leaving 9 bases between. This CDR3 has 16 residues. As to this clone: Antigen: not known.

The sample was CD4+ or CD8+ T cells sorted from blood, taken in a trial of the OX40 agonist ivuxolimab. The chain recombines TRBV5-5 with TRBJ1-4; a possible D gene is TRBD1 (5 bases). This clonotype originated in an adult with an advanced solid tumor such as melanoma, head and neck, liver or kidney cancer. The CDR3 DNA reads as TGTGCCAGCAGCTTGGGGGACGGAGCAACTAATGAAAAACTGTTTTTT. It codes for CASSLGDGATNEKLFF.